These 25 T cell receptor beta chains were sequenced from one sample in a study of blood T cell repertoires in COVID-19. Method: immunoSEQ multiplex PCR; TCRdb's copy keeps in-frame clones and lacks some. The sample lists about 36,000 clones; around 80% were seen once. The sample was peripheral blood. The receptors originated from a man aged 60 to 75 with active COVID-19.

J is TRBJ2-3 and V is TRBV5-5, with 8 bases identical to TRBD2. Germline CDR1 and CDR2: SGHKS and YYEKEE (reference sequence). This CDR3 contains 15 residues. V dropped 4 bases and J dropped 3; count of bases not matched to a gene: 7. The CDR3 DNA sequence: TGTGCCAGCAGCCGACTAGCGACCGGGACAGATACGCAGTATTTT. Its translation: CASSRLATGTDTQYF.

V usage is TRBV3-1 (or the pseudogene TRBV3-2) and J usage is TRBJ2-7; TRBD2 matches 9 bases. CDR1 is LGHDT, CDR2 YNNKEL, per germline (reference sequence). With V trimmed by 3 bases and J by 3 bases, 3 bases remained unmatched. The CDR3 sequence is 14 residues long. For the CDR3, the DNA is TGTGCCAGCAGCCACAGCGGGAGGTTCTACGAGCAGTACTTC. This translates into CASSHSGRFYEQYF.

The DNA for the CDR3 is TGTGCCAGCAGCCCCCAGCAGGGTCAGAACAATGAGCAGTTCTTC. Amino acids: CASSPQQGQNNEQFF. The chain joins TRBV11-3 to TRBJ2-1; a possible D gene is TRBD1 (5 bases). CDR3 length: 15 residues. CDR1 SGHNT and CDR2 YENEEA come from the germline V gene. Trimming removed 5 bases at V and 5 bases at J, with 16 bases between.

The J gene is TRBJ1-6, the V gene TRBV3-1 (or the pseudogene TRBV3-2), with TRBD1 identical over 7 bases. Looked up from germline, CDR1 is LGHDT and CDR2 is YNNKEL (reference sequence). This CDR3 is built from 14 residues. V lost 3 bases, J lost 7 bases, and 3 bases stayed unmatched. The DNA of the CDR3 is TGTGCCAGCAGCCAGGGACAGCCGAATTCACCCCTCCACTTT. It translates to CASSQGQPNSPLHF.

CDR3 residues: CASSLQARAYEQYF. In nucleotides, the CDR3 is TGTGCCAGCAGTTTACAGGCCCGCGCCTACGAGCAGTACTTC. The chain couples TRBV6-5 to TRBJ2-7, with D possibly TRBD1 on 5 matching bases. CDR3 length: 14 amino acids. Trimming took off 4 bases at V and 2 bases at J, with 12 bases between the two ends. The V gene's germline CDR1 is MNHEY and CDR2 SVGAGI.

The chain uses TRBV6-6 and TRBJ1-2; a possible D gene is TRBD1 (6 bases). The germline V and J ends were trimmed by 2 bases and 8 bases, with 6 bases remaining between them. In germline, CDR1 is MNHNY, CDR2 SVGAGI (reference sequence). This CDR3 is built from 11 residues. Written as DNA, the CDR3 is TGTGCCAGCAGTTACGACAGGGGCTACACCTTC. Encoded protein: CASSYDRGYTF.

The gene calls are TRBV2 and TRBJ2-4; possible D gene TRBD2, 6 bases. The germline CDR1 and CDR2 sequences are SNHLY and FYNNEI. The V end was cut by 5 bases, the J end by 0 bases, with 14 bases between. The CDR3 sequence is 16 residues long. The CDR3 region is CASSWGGDLAKNIQYF. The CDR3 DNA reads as TGTGCCAGCAGTTGGGGCGGGGATTTAGCCAAAAACATTCAGTACTTC.

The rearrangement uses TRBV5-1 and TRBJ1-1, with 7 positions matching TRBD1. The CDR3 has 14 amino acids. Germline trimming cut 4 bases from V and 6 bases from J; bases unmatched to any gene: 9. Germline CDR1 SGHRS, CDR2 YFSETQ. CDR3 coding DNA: TGCGCCAGCAGCCTGACAGGGAGCCGCCCTGAAGCTTTCTTT. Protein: CASSLTGSRPEAFF.

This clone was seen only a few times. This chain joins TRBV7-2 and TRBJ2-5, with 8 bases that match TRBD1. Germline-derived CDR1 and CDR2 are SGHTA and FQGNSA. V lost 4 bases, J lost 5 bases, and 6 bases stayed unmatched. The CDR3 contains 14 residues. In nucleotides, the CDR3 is TGTGCCAGCAGCTCACCCAGGGGGCCGGAGACCCAGTACTTC. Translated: CASSSPRGPETQYF. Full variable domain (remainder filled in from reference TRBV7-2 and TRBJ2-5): GAGVSQSPSNKVTEKGKDVELRCDPISGHTALYWYRQSLGQGLEFLIYFQGNSAPDKSGLPSDRFSAERTGGSVSTLTIQRTQQEDSAVYLCASSSPRGPETQYFGPGTRLLVL.

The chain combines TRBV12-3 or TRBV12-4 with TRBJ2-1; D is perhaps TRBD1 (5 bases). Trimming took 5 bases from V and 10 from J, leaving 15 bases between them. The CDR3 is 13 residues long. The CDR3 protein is CASSPTDSGEQFF. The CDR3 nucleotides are TGTGCCAGCAGTCCGACCGACAGTGGCGAGCAGTTCTTC.

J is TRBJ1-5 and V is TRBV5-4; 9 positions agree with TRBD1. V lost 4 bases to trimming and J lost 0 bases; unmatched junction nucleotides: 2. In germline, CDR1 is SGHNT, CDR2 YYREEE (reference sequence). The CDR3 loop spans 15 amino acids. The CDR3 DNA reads TGTGCCAGCAGCGGGGACAGGGCTAGCAATCAGCCCCAGCATTTT. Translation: CASSGDRASNQPQHF.

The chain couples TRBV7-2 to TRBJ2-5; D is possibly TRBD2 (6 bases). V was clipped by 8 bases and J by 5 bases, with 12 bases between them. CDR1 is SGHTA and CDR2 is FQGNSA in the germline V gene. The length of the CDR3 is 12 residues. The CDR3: CASSGVAETQYF. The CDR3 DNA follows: TGTGCCAGCTCGGGGGTAGCGGAGACCCAGTACTTC.

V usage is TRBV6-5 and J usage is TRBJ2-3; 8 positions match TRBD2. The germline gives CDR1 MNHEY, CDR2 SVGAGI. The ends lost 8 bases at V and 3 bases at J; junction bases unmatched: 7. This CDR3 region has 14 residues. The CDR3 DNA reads TGTGCCAGCCGGGAGGGGGGGGGAACAGATACGCAGTATTTT. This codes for CASREGGGTDTQYF.

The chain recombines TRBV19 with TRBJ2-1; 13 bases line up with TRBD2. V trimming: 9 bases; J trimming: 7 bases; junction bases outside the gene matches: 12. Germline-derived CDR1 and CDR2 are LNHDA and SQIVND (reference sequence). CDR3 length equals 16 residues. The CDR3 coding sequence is TGTGCCAGCTTAGATCCGGGACTAGCGGGGATGAATGAGCAGTTCTTC. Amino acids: CASLDPGLAGMNEQFF. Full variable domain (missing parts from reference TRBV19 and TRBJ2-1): DGGITQSPKYLFRKEGQNVTLSCEQNLNHDAMYWYRQDPGQGLRLIYYSQIVNDFQKGDIAEGYSVSREKKESFPLTVTSAQKNPTAFYLCASLDPGLAGMNEQFFGPGTRLTVL.

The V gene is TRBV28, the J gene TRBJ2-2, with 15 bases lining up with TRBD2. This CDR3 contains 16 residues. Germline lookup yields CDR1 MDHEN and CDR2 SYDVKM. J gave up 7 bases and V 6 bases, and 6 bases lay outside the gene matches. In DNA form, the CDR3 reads TGTGCCAGCAGCGCCGGACTAGCGGGAGGGGTCGGGGAGCTGTTTTTT. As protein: CASSAGLAGGVGELFF. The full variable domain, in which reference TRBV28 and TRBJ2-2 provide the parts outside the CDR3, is DVKVTQSSRYLVKRTGEKVFLECVQDMDHENMFWYRQDPGLGLRLIYFSYDVKMKEKGDIPEGYSVSREKKERFSLILESASTNQTSMYLCASSAGLAGGVGELFFGEGSRLTVL.

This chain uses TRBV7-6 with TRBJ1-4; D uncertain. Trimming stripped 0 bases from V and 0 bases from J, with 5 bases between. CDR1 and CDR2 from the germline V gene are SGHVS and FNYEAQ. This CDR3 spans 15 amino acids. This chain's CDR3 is CASSLAGTTNEKLFF. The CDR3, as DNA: TGTGCCAGCAGCTTAGCCGGGACAACTAATGAAAAACTGTTTTTT.

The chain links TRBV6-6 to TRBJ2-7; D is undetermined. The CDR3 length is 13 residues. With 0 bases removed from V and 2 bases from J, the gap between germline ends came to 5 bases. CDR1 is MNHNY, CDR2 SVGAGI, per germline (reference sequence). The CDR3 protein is CASSYSGPYEQYF. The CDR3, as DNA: TGTGCCAGCAGTTACTCGGGCCCCTACGAGCAGTACTTC.

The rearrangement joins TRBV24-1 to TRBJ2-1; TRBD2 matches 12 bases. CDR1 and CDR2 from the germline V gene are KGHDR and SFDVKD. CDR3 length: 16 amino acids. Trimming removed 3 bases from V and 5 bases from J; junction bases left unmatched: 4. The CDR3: CATSDVTSGGHNEQFF. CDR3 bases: TGTGCCACCAGTGATGTTACTAGCGGGGGGCACAATGAGCAGTTCTTC.

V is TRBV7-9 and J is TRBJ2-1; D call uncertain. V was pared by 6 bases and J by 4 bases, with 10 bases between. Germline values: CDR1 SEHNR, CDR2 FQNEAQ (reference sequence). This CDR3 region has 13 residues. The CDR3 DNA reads TGTGCCAGCAGTCCTACTAATTACAATGAGCAGTTCTTC. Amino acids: CASSPTNYNEQFF.

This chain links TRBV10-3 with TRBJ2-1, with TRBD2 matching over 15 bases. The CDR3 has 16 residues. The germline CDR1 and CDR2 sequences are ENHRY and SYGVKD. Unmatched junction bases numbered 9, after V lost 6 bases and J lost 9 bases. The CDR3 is CAIRGTSGRSGGEQFF. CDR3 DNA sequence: TGTGCCATCAGGGGGACTAGCGGGAGGTCTGGCGGTGAGCAGTTCTTC.

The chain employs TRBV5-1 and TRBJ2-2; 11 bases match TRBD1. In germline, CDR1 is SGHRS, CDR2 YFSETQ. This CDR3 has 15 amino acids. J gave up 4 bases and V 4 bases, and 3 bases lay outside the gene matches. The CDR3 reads CASSPGQGGTGELFF. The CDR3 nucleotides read TGCGCCAGCAGCCCGGGACAGGGGGGCACCGGGGAGCTGTTTTTT.

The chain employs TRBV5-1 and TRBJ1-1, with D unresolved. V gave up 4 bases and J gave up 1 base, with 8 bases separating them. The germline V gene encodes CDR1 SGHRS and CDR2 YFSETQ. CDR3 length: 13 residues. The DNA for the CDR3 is TGCGCCAGCAGCGCTACAGCGAACACTGAAGCTTTCTTT. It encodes CASSATANTEAFF.

The CDR3 is CASSAGVSGAYEQYF. The CDR3 coding sequence is TGTGCCAGCAGCGCGGGCGTTAGCGGGGCCTACGAGCAGTACTTC. The chain couples TRBV9 to TRBJ2-7, with 8 bases aligning to TRBD2. CDR1 is SGDLS and CDR2 is YYNGEE in the germline V gene. Germline trimming cut 3 bases from V and 2 bases from J; bases unmatched to any gene: 7. The length of the CDR3 is 15 residues.

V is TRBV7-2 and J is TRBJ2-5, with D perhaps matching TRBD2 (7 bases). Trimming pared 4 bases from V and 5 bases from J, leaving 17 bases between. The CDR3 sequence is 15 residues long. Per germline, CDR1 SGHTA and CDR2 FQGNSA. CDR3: CASSYVTGGGETQYF. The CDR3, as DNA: TGTGCCAGCAGCTACGTCACGGGGGGCGGGGAGACCCAGTACTTC.

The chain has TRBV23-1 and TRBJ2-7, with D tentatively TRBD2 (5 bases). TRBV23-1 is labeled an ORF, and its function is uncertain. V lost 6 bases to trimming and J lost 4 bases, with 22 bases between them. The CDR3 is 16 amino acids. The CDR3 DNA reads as TGCGCCAGCAGGGCTCAAACCATCCCGGGGAGATACGAGCAGTACTTC. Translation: CASRAQTIPGRYEQYF.